The present T cell receptor (beta chain) was sequenced within a study of molecular identifiers for immune sequencing clone quantification. Study-level findings and limits: Over 97% of effector molecules, but under 1% in naive cells, were held by clones with more than 20 RNA copies.

With listed TCR primers and previously described methods, bulk TCR libraries were prepared. TCRdb independently ran MiXCR on the PCR reads; one entry per CDR3 protein. This sample has 90,000 to 120,000 distinct CDR3 sequences; 36% occur once, and the top ten carry 4% to 4.5%. The CDR3 sequence is 15 residues long. Germline assignment: CDR1 MNHEY and CDR2 SMNVEV (reference sequence). V gave up 8 bases and J gave up 3 bases, with 20 bases separating them. This clonotype was picked up a small number of times. The antigen remains unidentified. With RNA at 10%, 30% or 50%, naive CD8 libraries came from roughly 20,000 to 1,000,000 sorted cells. Sorting isolated naive CD8 T cells as CD8+CD4-CCR7+CD45RA+ events.

The rearrangement uses TRBV27 and TRBJ2-7, with D tentatively TRBD2 (5 bases). The clonotype was recovered from a human donor in good health. Some libraries in this study had Jurkat cell RNA spiked in. Sequencing was performed on naive CD8+ T cells from blood, with Jurkat cell RNA spiked in. The subset denotes: FACS-sorted CD8+CD4-CCR7+CD45RA+ naive T cells. The CDR3 nucleotides read TGTGCCAGCTCCCCCCAAGTAGGTGGGAGCTACGAGCAGTACTTC. This sequence encodes CASSPQVGGSYEQYF.